This T cell receptor beta chain was sequenced for a study of identical twins. Study results and caveats: Models, which agreed with sharing between unrelated individuals, nonetheless underestimated the out-of-frame TCR alpha sharing seen in monozygotic twins. An excess of low generation probability was shown by twin-shared out-of-frame alpha sequences. Insertions ran lower in abundant cord blood beta clonotypes, though not in memory repertoires.

CDR3 length equals 17 residues. Germline V gene data show CDR1 as SGDLS and CDR2 as YYNGEE. V shed 4 bases, J shed 4 bases, and the junction held 13 bases outside the gene matches. Template switching supplied a universal primer site; unique molecular identifiers were carried on the cDNA. TCRdb analysed the 5' RACE reads with MiXCR anew, one entry per CDR3 protein. The sample shows nearly 900,000 distinct CDR3 sequences, roughly 12% of them seen only once. This clonotype was picked up a small number of times. Its antigen is not known. The same data also went into a second study, on yellow fever vaccine responses in identical twins.

The chain has TRBV9 and TRBJ2-1, with 8 bases that match TRBD2. This TCR derives from a woman between 18 and 29 years old in good health. The sample consisted of PBMCs. CDR3 loop: CASSSRSGTSAYNEQFF. CDR3 coding DNA: TGTGCCAGCAGCTCCCGTTCCGGGACTAGTGCATACAATGAGCAGTTCTTC.